The present T cell receptor beta chain was sequenced within a study of CD4 T cells in relation to SARS-CoV-2 and coronaviruses. Study-level information: Controls used an HIV-1 Nef peptide pool or no peptide.

CD4+ T cells from unexposed donors were obtained before the COVID-19 pandemic (2011-2018). CD4+ T cells were isolated from the cells after 10 days of culture. Cells permitting, SARS-CoV-2 S/N and four cold-coronavirus spikes were tested on unexposed-donor CD4+ T cells. Cultures held two million PBMCs per well with around 9.4 IU/ml IL-2. The germline V gene has CDR1 KGHSH and CDR2 LQKENI. With 6 bases removed from V and 2 bases from J, the gap between germline ends came to 10 bases. The CDR3 covers 13 residues. Comment on this clone: The antigen is not known.

TCRdb keeps only in-frame clones here, not all; method: immunoSEQ multiplex PCR. The sample has more than 20,000 clones; roughly 66% are singletons. V and J are TRBV18 and TRBJ2-5, with D perhaps TRBD1 (5 bases). The sequence derives from a human donor in good health. Sequencing was carried out using CD4+ T cells from PBMCs, cultured in vitro. The DNA for the CDR3 is TGTGCCAGCTCCCAAAGACAGCAAGAGACCCAGTACTTC. It yields the protein CASSQRQQETQYF.